This TCR beta chain is from a study of OX40 agonist ivuxolimab in advanced cancers. Turning to the overall study: Ivuxolimab was an agonistic, fully human IgG2 monoclonal antibody directed against OX40 (CD134), a costimulatory receptor. Intravenous ivuxolimab was administered to patients every 2 weeks at six dose levels: 0.01, 0.1, 0.3, 1.5, 3 and 10 mg/kg. Of the approximately 50 dose-escalation patients, hepatocellular carcinoma was present in some 19, melanoma in around 15, renal cell carcinoma in 9 and head and neck cancer in 9. The dose-escalation cohort was 82.7% male with a mean age of roughly 62 years, ranging from roughly 20 to 80. Prior anti-PD-1, anti-PD-L1 or anti-CTLA-4 therapy was permitted, and approximately 39% of dose-escalation patients had received checkpoint inhibitors. Partial responses occurred in three dose-escalation patients: two with cutaneous melanoma and one with hepatocellular carcinoma. Peripheral TCRbeta sequencing aimed to test whether ivuxolimab altered TCR sequence diversity and caused clonal T-cell expansion. The paper reports the monotherapy dose-escalation portion (N ≈ 52 patients) of the phase I ivuxolimab trial.

There are 16 amino acids in the CDR3, from cysteine to phenylalanine inclusive. The sequence is cut down to CDR3 DNA, 48 bases in frame from base 1. The germline V gene encodes CDR1 SGHDN and CDR2 FVKESK. V was cut back by 0 bases and J by 7 bases, leaving a gap of 16 bases between them. Genomic DNA was extracted from sorted cells for sequencing of the TCRbeta CDR3 region. TCRbeta CDR3 regions were sequenced using the immunoSEQ Assay. TCRdb mirrors the immuneACCESS table, restricted to in-frame sequences. Some clones are absent from its copies; in checked studies, under half trace to an unresolved V gene, and the reason for the others is unknown. The sample table records fewer than 85,000 clones; 84% of these occur just once. Less than 4.5% of the sample is held by the ten biggest clonotypes. Findings and caveats that apply to the study as a whole: After ivuxolimab, CD8+ T cells had more expanded clones than CD4+ T cells on average. The antigen specificity of the clonally expanded peripheral T cells was not determined. Partial responders in the 0.1-3.0 mg/kg groups had among the lowest normalized peripheral clonal expansion, especially among CD8+ T cells. Low levels of normalized T-cell clonal expansion were also seen in some patients who did not respond. At doses of 0.1 to 3.0 mg/kg, clonal expansion of both CD4+ and CD8+ T cells in blood was seen between baseline and week 6.

This clone was seen a single time. The antigen this receptor binds is unknown. Base qualities are not provided; no much larger clone lies one nucleotide away. The trial excluded patients who had a history of autoimmune disease or who were on systemic immunosuppression. Peripheral blood for TCR sequencing was collected from all dose cohorts at baseline, on cycle 4 day 1, and on cycle 7 day 1. Samples came from an open-label, multicenter, first-in-human phase I dose-escalation trial of ivuxolimab. Adults with locally advanced or metastatic melanoma, renal cell, hepatocellular, or head and neck squamous cell carcinoma were enrolled in the trial. Before TCR sequencing, CD4+ T cells and CD8+ T cells from peripheral blood were sorted into separate populations.

The clonotype was recovered from an adult with an advanced solid tumor such as melanoma, head and neck, liver or kidney cancer. The input for sequencing was CD4+ or CD8+ T cells sorted from blood, taken in a trial of the OX40 agonist ivuxolimab. The V gene is TRBV14 and the J gene is TRBJ1-5; confidence is insufficient to name the D gene. The CDR3 corresponds to CASSQEVRASKQPQHF. The bases read TGTGCCAGCAGCCAAGAAGTACGGGCTTCCAAACAGCCCCAGCATTTT.